Each of the 15 T cell receptor beta chains below was sequenced from the same sample in a study of blood T cell repertoires in COVID-19. The method was immunoSEQ multiplex PCR; TCRdb's version includes in-frame clones alone and lacks a portion of them. The table lists approximately 150,000 clones, roughly 84% of them singletons, with roughly 4.5% in the top ten. Input material: peripheral blood. The receptors here all came from a human donor in a cohort sampled during active COVID-19.

The rearrangement joins TRBV13 to TRBJ2-5, with TRBD1 matching over 9 bases. The CDR3 has 15 residues. Germline V gene data show CDR1 as PRHDT and CDR2 as FYEKMQ (reference sequence). V lost 3 bases to trimming and J lost 5 bases; unmatched junction nucleotides: 7. The DNA for the CDR3 is TGTGCCAGCAGCTTCAACGACGACAGGGGGGAGACCCAGTACTTC. It encodes CASSFNDDRGETQYF. Full variable domain (outside the CDR3, taken from reference TRBV13 and TRBJ2-5): AAGVIQSPRHLIKEKRETATLKCYPIPRHDTVYWYQQGPGQDPQFLISFYEKMQSDKGSIPDRFSAQQFSDYHSELNMSSLELGDSALYFCASSFNDDRGETQYFGPGTRLLVL.

The V call is TRBV3-1 (or the pseudogene TRBV3-2), the J call TRBJ2-6; 9 nucleotides align to TRBD2. V shed 0 bases and J 2 bases; nucleotides not matched to a gene: 5. The CDR3 extends over 18 amino acids. Per the germline V gene, CDR1 is LGHDT and CDR2 is YNNKEL (reference sequence). The CDR3 coding sequence is TGTGCCAGCAGCCAAGACAGAGTAGCGGGAGCTGGGGCCAACGTCCTGACTTTC. The encoded protein is CASSQDRVAGAGANVLTF.

In its sample, this clone was seen once. The chain combines TRBV29-1 with TRBJ1-4; a weak D match, TRBD1 (5 bases). Trimming pared 4 bases from V and 6 bases from J, leaving 12 bases between. This CDR3 contains 13 residues. From germline, CDR1 is SQVTM and CDR2 ANQGSEA. The CDR3 nucleotides are TGCAGCGTTGGCGGGACGGGTGATGAAAAACTGTTTTTT. Its translation is CSVGGTGDEKLFF.

There are a few counts of this clone. This rearrangement joins TRBV29-1 to TRBJ2-2; D remains ambiguous. V lost 5 bases, J lost 5 bases, and 6 bases lay in between. The CDR3 runs 11 residues. Germline CDR1 reads SQVTM; CDR2 reads ANQGSEA. CDR3 nucleotide sequence: TGCAGCGTTTCCGGGACCGGGGAGCTGTTTTTT. This gives the protein CSVSGTGELFF.

The chain combines TRBV6-5 with TRBJ2-3; tentatively, D is TRBD1 (6 bases). The CDR3 covers 14 residues. V was cut by 3 bases and J by 4 bases, with 11 bases left in between. Germline values: CDR1 MNHEY, CDR2 SVGAGI. The DNA of the CDR3 is TGTGCCAGCAGTTATTTGGGGGCTGCAGATACGCAGTATTTT. Protein product: CASSYLGAADTQYF.

This clone was seen once. The chain combines TRBV7-9 with TRBJ1-2; perhaps TRBD1 as D (5 bases). Looked up from germline, CDR1 is SEHNR and CDR2 is FQNEAQ (reference sequence). This CDR3 contains 14 residues. The ends were cut back, 1 base at V and 5 bases at J, with 11 bases in the middle. The chain's CDR3 is CASSLGLSGYGYTF. The CDR3 bases are TGTGCCAGCAGCTTAGGTCTGTCAGGGTATGGCTACACCTTC.

This sequence joins TRBV5-5 and TRBJ1-5; TRBD1 is a possible D gene (6 bases). Germline loops: CDR1 SGHKS, CDR2 YYEKEE (reference sequence). V was clipped by 3 bases and J by 3 bases, with 16 bases between them. The CDR3 has 16 amino acids. CDR3 nucleotides: TGTGCCAGCAGCTGGGGGCCAGGGGCTACCAATCAGCCCCAGCATTTT. Translation: CASSWGPGATNQPQHF.

Comments on this clone: Sequence at one end of the junction differs from germline and may be a read error. The chain couples TRBV5-1 to TRBJ1-1; 9 bases are shared with TRBD1. This CDR3 is built from 15 residues. Looked up from germline, CDR1 is SGHRS and CDR2 is YFSETQ. The CDR3 reads CASSLDRGFDTEAFF. DNA for the CDR3: TGCGCCAGCAGTTTGGACAGGGGATTCGACACTGAAGCTTTCTTT.

The CDR3 sequence is CASSGVGNEQFF. The CDR3 region has the DNA TGTGCCAGCAGCGGGGTTGGCAATGAGCAGTTCTTC. This chain connects TRBV6-5 to TRBJ2-1, with D possibly matching TRBD2 (5 bases). The germline V gene has CDR1 MNHEY and CDR2 SVGAGI. This CDR3 is 12 amino acids long. The V and J ends lost 6 bases and 6 bases respectively, with 9 bases between them.

V and J are TRBV2 and TRBJ1-1; D not certain. Germline V gives CDR1 SNHLY, CDR2 FYNNEI. This CDR3 spans 12 amino acids. The germline V and J ends were trimmed by 7 bases and 5 bases, with 11 bases remaining between them. CDR3 sequence (DNA): TGTGCCAGCATCGGCGGGGATACTGAAGCTTTCTTT. Its protein is CASIGGDTEAFF.

The chain joins TRBV3-1 (or the pseudogene TRBV3-2) to TRBJ2-1; 7 bases line up with TRBD2. CDR1 and CDR2 (germline): LGHDT, YNNKEL (reference sequence). This CDR3 contains 16 residues. Losses at the gene ends were 1 base for V and 2 bases for J; bases not matched to a gene: 5. CDR3 residues: CASSQVGRGAYNEQFF. For the CDR3, the DNA is TGTGCCAGCAGCCAAGTGGGGAGGGGAGCCTACAATGAGCAGTTCTTC.

Here the CDR3 reads CASSTNSGTGEAFF. CDR3 DNA: TGTGCCAGCAGCACAAACTCCGGGACAGGGGAAGCTTTCTTT. The chain joins TRBV7-2 to TRBJ1-1; 9 bases are a match to TRBD1. Trimming cost V 5 bases and J 8 bases; bases outside gene matches: 9. CDR3 length equals 14 residues. CDR1 and CDR2 from the germline V gene are SGHTA and FQGNSA.

The chain couples TRBV6-1 to TRBJ1-2; the D is unclear. Germline values: CDR1 MNHNS, CDR2 SASEGT. The V and J ends lost 0 bases and 4 bases respectively, with 6 bases between them. The CDR3 runs 13 residues. CDR3 nucleotides: TGTGCCAGCAGTGAAGCTGGGCTCTATGGCTACACCTTC. It yields the protein CASSEAGLYGYTF.

The J gene is TRBJ2-1, the V gene TRBV27; 7 bases are shared with TRBD1. Germline-derived CDR1 and CDR2 are MNHEY and SMNVEV (reference sequence). The ends lost 6 bases at V and 6 bases at J; junction bases unmatched: 11. The CDR3 runs to 15 residues. CDR3 DNA: TGTGCCAGCAGCGGAACTCACAGGGGTCCCAATGAGCAGTTCTTC. It yields the protein CASSGTHRGPNEQFF.

The rearrangement links TRBV7-8 to TRBJ1-2; no clear D. Trimming took off 5 bases at V and 8 bases at J, with 15 bases between the two ends. Germline values: CDR1 SGHVS, CDR2 FQNEAQ. The length of the CDR3 is 13 residues. The CDR3 DNA reads as TGTGCCAGCAGCCGCGGAGAAGATCCCGGCTACACCTTC. It yields the protein CASSRGEDPGYTF.